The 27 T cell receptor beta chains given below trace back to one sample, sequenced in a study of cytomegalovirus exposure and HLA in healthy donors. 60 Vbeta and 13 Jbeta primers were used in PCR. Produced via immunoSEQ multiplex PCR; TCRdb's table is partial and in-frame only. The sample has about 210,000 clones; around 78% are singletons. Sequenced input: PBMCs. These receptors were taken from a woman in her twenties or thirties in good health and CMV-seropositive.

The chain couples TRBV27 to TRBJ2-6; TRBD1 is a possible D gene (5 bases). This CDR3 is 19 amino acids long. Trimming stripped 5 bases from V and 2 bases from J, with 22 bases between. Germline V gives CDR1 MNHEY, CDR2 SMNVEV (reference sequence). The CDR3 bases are TGTGCCAGCAGTCCACAAGTAGGGGTTGGGTTGGCTGGGGCCAACGTCCTGACTTTC. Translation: CASSPQVGVGLAGANVLTF. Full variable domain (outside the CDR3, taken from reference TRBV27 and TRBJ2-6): EAQVTQNPRYLITVTGKKLTVTCSQNMNHEYMSWYRQDPGLGLRQIYYSMNVEVTDKGDVPEGYKVSRKEKRNFPLILESPSPNQTSLYFCASSPQVGVGLAGANVLTFGAGSRLTVL.

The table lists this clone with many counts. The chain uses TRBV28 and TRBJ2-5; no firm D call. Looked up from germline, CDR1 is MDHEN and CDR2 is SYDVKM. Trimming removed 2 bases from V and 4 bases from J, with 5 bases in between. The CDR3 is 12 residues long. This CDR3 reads CASSLLGETQYF. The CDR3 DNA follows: TGTGCCAGCAGTTTACTCGGAGAGACCCAGTACTTC.

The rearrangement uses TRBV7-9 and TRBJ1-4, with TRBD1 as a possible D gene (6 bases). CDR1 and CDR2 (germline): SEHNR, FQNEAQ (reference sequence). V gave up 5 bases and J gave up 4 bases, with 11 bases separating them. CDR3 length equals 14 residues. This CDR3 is CASSPRTDNEKLFF. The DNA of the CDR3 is TGTGCCAGCAGCCCCCGGACAGATAATGAAAAACTGTTTTTT.

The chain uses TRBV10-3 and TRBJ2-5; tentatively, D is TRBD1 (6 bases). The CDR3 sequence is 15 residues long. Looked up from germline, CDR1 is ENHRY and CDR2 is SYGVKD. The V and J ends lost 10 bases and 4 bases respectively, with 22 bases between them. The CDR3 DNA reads TGTGCCACGCACCCCGGGACAAGGGAAGGAGAGACCCAGTACTTC. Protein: CATHPGTREGETQYF.

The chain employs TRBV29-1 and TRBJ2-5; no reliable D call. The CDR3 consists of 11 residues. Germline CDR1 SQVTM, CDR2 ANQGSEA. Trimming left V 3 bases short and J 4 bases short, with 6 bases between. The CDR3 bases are TGCAGCGTTGAGTCGGGAGAGACCCAGTACTTC. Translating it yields CSVESGETQYF.

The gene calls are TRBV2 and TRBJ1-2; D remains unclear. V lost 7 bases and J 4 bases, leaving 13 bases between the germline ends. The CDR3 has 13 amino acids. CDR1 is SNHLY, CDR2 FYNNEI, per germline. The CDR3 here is CASTPGAAYGYTF. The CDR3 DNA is TGTGCCAGCACGCCGGGTGCCGCCTATGGCTACACCTTC.

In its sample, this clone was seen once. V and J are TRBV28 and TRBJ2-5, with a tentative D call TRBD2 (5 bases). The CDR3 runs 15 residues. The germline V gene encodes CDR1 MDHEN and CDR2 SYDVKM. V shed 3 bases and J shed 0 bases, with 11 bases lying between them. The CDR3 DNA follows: TGTGCCAGCAGTTTTGGGTCGAGGGACCAAGAGACCCAGTACTTC. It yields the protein CASSFGSRDQETQYF.

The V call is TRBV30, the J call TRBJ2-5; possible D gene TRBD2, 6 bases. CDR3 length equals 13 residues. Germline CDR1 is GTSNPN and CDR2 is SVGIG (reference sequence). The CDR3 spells CARREDRQETQYF. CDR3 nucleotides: TGTGCACGGAGGGAAGACAGACAAGAGACCCAGTACTTC.

CDR3 loop: CASSLRSQGEQYF. DNA of the CDR3: TGTGCCAGCAGCTTGCGATCGCAGGGCGAGCAGTACTTC. The chain employs TRBV5-5 and TRBJ2-7; tentatively, D is TRBD1 (5 bases). Looked up from germline, CDR1 is SGHKS and CDR2 is YYEKEE (reference sequence). V was pared by 1 base and J by 6 bases, with 11 bases between. The CDR3 sequence is 13 residues long.

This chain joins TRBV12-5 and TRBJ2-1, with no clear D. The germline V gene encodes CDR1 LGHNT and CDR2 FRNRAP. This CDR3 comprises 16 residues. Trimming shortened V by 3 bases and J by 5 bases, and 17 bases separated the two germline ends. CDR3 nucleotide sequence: TGTGCTAGTGGTTTCCCTAGACGGGTAGGCGACAATGAGCAGTTCTTC. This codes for CASGFPRRVGDNEQFF.

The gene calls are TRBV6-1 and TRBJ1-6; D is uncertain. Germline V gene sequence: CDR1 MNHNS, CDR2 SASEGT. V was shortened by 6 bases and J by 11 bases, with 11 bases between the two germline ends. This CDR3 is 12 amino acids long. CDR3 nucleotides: TGTGCCAGCAGCCTCCTCGGGGCACCCCTCCACTTT. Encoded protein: CASSLLGAPLHF.

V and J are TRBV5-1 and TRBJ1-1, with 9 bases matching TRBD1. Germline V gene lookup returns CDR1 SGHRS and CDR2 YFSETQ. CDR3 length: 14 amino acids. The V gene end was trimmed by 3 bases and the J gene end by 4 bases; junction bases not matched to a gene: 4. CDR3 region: CASSSGQGATEAFF. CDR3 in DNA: TGCGCCAGCAGCTCGGGACAGGGCGCCACTGAAGCTTTCTTT. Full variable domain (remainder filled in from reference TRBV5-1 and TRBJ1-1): KAGVTQTPRYLIKTRGQQVTLSCSPISGHRSVSWYQQTPGQGLQFLFEYFSETQRNKGNFPGRFSGRQFSNSRSEMNVSTLELGDSALYLCASSSGQGATEAFFGQGTRLTVV.

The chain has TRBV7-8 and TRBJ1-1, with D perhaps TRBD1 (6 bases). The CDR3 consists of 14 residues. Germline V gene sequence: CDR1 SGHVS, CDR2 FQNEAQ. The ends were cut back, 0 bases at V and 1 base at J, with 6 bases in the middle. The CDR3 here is CASSLAGGNTEAFF. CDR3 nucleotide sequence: TGTGCCAGCAGCTTAGCAGGGGGGAACACTGAAGCTTTCTTT. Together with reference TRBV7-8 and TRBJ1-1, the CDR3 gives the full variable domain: GAGVSQSPRYKVAKRGQDVALRCDPISGHVSLFWYQQALGQGPEFLTYFQNEAQLDKSGLPSDRFFAERPEGSVSTLKIQRTQQEDSAVYLCASSLAGGNTEAFFGQGTRLTVV.

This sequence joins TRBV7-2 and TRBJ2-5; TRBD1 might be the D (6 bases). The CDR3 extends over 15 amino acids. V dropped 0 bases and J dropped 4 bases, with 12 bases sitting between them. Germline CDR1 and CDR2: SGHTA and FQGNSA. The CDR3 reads CASSLADRTRETQYF. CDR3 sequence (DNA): TGTGCCAGCAGCTTAGCCGACAGGACCAGAGAGACCCAGTACTTC.

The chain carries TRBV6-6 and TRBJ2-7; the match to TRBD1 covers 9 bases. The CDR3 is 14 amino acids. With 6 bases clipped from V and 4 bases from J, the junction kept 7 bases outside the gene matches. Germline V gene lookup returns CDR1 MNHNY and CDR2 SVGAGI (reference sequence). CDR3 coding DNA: TGTGCCAGCAGCCTGACAGGGGGTATATACGAGCAGTACTTC. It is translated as CASSLTGGIYEQYF.

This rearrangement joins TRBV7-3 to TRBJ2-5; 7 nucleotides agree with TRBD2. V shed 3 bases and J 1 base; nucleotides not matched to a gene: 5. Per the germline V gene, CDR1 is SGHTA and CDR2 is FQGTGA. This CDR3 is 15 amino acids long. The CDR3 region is CASSFEGGAQETQYF. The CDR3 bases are TGTGCCAGCAGCTTTGAGGGAGGGGCCCAAGAGACCCAGTACTTC.

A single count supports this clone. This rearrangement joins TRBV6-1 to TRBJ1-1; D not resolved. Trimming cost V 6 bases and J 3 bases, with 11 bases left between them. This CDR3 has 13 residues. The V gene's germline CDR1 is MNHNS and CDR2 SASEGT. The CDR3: CASRLGSYTEAFF. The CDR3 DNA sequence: TGTGCCAGCAGGTTAGGTAGCTACACTGAAGCTTTCTTT.

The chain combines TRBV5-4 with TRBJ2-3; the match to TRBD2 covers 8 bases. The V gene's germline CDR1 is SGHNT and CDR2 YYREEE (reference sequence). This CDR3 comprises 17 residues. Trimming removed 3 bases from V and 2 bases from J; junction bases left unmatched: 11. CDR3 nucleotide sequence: TGTGCCAGCAGCTCGGGGGGGGGCCACCCGCCCACAGATACGCAGTATTTT. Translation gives CASSSGGGHPPTDTQYF.

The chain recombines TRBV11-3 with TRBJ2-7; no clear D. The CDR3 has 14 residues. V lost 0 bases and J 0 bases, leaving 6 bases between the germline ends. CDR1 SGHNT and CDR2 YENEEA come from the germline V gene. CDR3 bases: TGTGCCAGCAGCTTAGAGGCGGACTCCTACGAGCAGTACTTC. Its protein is CASSLEADSYEQYF.

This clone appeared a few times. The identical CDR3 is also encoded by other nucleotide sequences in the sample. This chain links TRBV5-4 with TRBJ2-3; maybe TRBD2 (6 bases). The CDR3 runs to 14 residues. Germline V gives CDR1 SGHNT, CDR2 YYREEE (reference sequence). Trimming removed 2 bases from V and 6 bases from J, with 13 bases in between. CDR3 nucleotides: TGTGCCAGCAGCTTAGGAGGGCCCGGGGATACGCAGTATTTT. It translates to CASSLGGPGDTQYF.

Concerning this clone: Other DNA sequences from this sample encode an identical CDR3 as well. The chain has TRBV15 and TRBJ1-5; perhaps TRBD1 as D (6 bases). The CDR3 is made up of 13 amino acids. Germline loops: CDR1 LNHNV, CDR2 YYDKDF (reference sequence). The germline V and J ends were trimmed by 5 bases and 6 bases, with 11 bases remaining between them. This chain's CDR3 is CATSAGESQPQHF. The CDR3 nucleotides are TGTGCCACCAGCGCAGGGGAGTCTCAGCCCCAGCATTTT.

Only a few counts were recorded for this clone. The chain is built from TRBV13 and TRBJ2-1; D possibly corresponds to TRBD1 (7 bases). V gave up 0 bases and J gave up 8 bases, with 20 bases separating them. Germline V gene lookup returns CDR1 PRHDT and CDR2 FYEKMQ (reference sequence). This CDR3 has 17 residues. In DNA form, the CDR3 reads TGTGCCAGCAGCTTAGGCTTGGAGGGGGCGCGTATGGATGAGCAGTTCTTC. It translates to CASSLGLEGARMDEQFF.

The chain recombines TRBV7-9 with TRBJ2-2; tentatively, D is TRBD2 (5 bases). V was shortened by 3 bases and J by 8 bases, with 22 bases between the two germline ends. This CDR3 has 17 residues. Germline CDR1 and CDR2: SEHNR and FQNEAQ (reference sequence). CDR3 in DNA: TGTGCCAGCAGCTTTTCTTTTTCGGTGGGAGCTTCGGGGGAGCTGTTTTTT. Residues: CASSFSFSVGASGELFF.

DNA of the CDR3: TGTGCCAGCAGTGCCGTGGGGCTTAGCATTGGGGAGCAGTACTTC. This codes for CASSAVGLSIGEQYF. The rearrangement uses TRBV6-5 and TRBJ2-7, with a tentative D call TRBD1 (5 bases). V lost 5 bases to trimming and J lost 7 bases, with 21 bases between them. The germline V gene encodes CDR1 MNHEY and CDR2 SVGAGI. CDR3 length equals 15 residues.

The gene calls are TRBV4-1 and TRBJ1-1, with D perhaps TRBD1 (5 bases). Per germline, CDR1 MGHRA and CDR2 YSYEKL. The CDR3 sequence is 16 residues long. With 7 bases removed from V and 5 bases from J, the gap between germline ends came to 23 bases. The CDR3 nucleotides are TGCGCCAGCACCCAGCATGGGACGGGGGTAATGACTGAAGCTTTCTTT. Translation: CASTQHGTGVMTEAFF.

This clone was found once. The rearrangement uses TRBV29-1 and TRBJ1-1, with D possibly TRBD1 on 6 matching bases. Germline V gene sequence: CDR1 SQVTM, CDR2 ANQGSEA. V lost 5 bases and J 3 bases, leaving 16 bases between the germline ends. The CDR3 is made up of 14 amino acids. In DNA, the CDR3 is TGCAGCGTTCTGCACGGGAGGGGGGACACTGAAGCTTTCTTT. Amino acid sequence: CSVLHGRGDTEAFF. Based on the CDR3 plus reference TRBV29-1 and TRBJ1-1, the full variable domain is SAVISQKPSRDICQRGTSLTIQCQVDSQVTMMFWYRQQPGQSLTLIATANQGSEATYESGFVIDKFPISRPNLTFSTLTVSNMSPEDSSIYLCSVLHGRGDTEAFFGQGTRLTVV.

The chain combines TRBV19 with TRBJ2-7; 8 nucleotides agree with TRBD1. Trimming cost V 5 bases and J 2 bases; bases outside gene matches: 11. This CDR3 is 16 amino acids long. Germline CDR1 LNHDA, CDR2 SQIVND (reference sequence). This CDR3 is CASSPRSGTGAYEQYF. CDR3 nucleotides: TGTGCCAGTAGTCCTAGATCCGGGACAGGAGCCTACGAGCAGTACTTC. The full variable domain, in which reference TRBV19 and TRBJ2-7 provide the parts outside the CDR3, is DGGITQSPKYLFRKEGQNVTLSCEQNLNHDAMYWYRQDPGQGLRLIYYSQIVNDFQKGDIAEGYSVSREKKESFPLTVTSAQKNPTAFYLCASSPRSGTGAYEQYFGPGTRLTVT.